This T cell receptor beta chain stems from a study of CD8+CD57+ T cells in acquired aplastic anemia. Comment on this clonotype: What it recognizes is unknown.

General study results and limits: Both patients and controls carried the same twenty-nine CD8+ CDR3 sequences.

CDR3 length: 14 residues. V shed 6 bases and J shed 5 bases, with 17 bases lying between them. Germline V gives CDR1 SGHTA, CDR2 FQGTGA. For CDR3 and TCR beta VDJ profiling, genomic DNA was the template used. TCRdb processed the reads anew with MiXCR; each CDR3 protein has one entry. The table shows fewer than 250,000 distinct CDR3 sequences, with about 53% occurring only once. The clonotype was recovered from a human donor in good health, serving as a control. This chain uses TRBV7-3 with TRBJ2-7, with D possibly TRBD2 on 6 matching bases. The sequencing input was sorted CD4+, CD8+, or CD8+CD57+ T cells (not recorded which) from PBMCs. Written as DNA, the CDR3 is TGTGCCAGCAGTTACGAGGCGGGGCGCGACGAGCAGTACTTC. The encoded protein is CASSYEAGRDEQYF.